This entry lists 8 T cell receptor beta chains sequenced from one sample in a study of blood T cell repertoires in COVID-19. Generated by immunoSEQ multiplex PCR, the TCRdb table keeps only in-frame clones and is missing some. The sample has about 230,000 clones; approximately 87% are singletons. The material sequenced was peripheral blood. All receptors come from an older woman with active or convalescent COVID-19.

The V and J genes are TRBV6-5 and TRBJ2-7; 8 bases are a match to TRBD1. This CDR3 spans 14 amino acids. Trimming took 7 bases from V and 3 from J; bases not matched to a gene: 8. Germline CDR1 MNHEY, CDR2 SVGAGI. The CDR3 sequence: CASNQQGVDYEQYF. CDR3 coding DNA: TGTGCCAGCAACCAACAGGGGGTGGACTACGAGCAGTACTTC.

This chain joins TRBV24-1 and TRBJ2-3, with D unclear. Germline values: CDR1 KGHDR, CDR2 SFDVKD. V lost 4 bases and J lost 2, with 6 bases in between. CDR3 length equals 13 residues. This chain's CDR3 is CATSDTTTDTQYF. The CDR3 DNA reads TGTGCCACCAGTGACACTACCACAGATACGCAGTATTTT.

Here the CDR3 reads CSVARRGGSTDTQYF. Here the CDR3 DNA reads TGCAGCGTTGCCCGCCGGGGGGGGAGCACAGATACGCAGTATTTT. The rearrangement joins TRBV29-1 to TRBJ2-3, with TRBD2 identical over 8 bases. The CDR3 totals 15 residues. Germline trimming cut 4 bases from V and 0 bases from J; bases unmatched to any gene: 6. Germline V gene sequence: CDR1 SQVTM, CDR2 ANQGSEA.

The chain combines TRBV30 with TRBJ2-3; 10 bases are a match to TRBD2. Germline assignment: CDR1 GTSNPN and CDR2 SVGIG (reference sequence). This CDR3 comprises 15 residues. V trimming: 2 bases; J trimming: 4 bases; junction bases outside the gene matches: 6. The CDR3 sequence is CAWSRAAGGPDTQYF. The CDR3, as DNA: TGTGCCTGGAGTCGGGCAGCGGGAGGGCCAGATACGCAGTATTTT.

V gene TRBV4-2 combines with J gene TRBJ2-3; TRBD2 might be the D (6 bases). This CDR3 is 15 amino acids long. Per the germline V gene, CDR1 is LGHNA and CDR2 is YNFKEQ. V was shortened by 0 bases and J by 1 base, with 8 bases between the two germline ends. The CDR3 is CASSQDGGGTDTQYF. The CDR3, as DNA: TGTGCCAGCAGCCAAGATGGAGGGGGCACAGATACGCAGTATTTT.

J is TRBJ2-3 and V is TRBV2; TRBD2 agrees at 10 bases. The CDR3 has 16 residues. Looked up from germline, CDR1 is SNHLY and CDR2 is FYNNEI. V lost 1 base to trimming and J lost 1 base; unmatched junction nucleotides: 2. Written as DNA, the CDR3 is TGTGCCAGCAGTGAAGGCCTAGCGGGAGGCACAGATACGCAGTATTTT. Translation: CASSEGLAGGTDTQYF.

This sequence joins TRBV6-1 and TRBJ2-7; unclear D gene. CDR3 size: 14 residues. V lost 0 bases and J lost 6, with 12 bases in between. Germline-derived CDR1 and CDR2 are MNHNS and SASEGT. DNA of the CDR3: TGTGCCAGCAGTGAAGCCCAGGCGCTGAGCGAGCAGTACTTC. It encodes CASSEAQALSEQYF.

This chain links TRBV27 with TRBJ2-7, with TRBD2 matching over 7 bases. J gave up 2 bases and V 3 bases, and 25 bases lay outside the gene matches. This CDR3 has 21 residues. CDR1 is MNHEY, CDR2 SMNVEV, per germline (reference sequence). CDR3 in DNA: TGTGCCAGCAGTTTCGGTCGGGGGAGCGGGATTACCTCAAACTCTCCCTACGAGCAGTACTTC. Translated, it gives CASSFGRGSGITSNSPYEQYF.